One sample yielded the 26 T cell receptor beta chains listed below, sequenced in a study of T cell repertoires in cytomegalovirus infection. Using its own MiXCR run on the reads, TCRdb lists one record per CDR3 protein. In the table there are approximately 110,000 distinct CDR3 sequences, 10% of which are singletons. Their antigens remain unidentified. Source material: PBMCs, sequenced either directly or after in vitro stimulation (not recorded which). Every receptor here comes from a human donor in good health (CMV status not recorded). Some clones in this sample may be carry-over from other donors' samples.

This clonotype was counted many times. The rearrangement joins TRBV12-3 or TRBV12-4 to TRBJ1-5, with D hard to call. V gave up 3 bases and J gave up 5 bases, with 11 bases separating them. The CDR3 totals 14 residues. The CDR3 here is CASSFRARDQPQHF. The CDR3 DNA is TGTGCCAGCAGTTTCCGGGCTCGGGATCAGCCCCAGCATTTT.

The chain couples TRBV7-9 to TRBJ2-7, with TRBD1 matching 9 bases. The CDR3 extends over 14 amino acids. After removal of 3 bases from V and 5 bases from J, the junction contained 5 bases not matched to a gene. From germline, CDR1 is SEHNR and CDR2 FQNEAQ (reference sequence). The CDR3 DNA reads as TGTGCCAGCAGCTTTTCATGGGACAGGGACGAGCAGTACGTC. Protein sequence: CASSFSWDRDEQYV.

This clonotype showed up many times. The chain is built from TRBV4-1 and TRBJ2-7; 7 bases align to TRBD1. This CDR3 region has 15 residues. With V trimmed by 3 bases and J by 3 bases, 8 bases remained unmatched. From germline, CDR1 is MGHRA and CDR2 YSYEKL. This CDR3 reads CASSQIIRQGYEQYF. CDR3 in DNA: TGCGCCAGCAGCCAGATAATACGACAGGGCTACGAGCAGTACTTC.

This clonotype was detected many times. The rearrangement links TRBV7-2 to TRBJ2-5; tentatively, D is TRBD1 or TRBD2 (5 bases each). There are 14 residues in the CDR3. Germline V gives CDR1 SGHTA, CDR2 FQGNSA. Trimming removed 6 bases from V and 4 bases from J, with 15 bases in between. In nucleotides, the CDR3 is TGTGCCAGCAGACTCGGGACCCCCGGAGAGACCCAGTACTTC. The encoded protein is CASRLGTPGETQYF.

This clonotype was picked up many times. The V gene is TRBV28, the J gene TRBJ2-7; 7 nucleotides agree with TRBD1. With V trimmed by 5 bases and J by 4 bases, 17 bases remained unmatched. CDR1 MDHEN and CDR2 SYDVKM come from the germline V gene. The CDR3 runs 17 residues. Written as DNA, the CDR3 is TGTGCCAGCAGTATGCCAACCTCATGGGACAGCTCTTACGAGCAGTACTTC. Its protein product is CASSMPTSWDSSYEQYF.

This clonotype was seen only a few times. The rearrangement links TRBV10-1 to TRBJ2-3; 11 bases agree with TRBD2. Germline trimming cut 9 bases from V and 6 bases from J; bases unmatched to any gene: 14. From germline, CDR1 is WNHNN and CDR2 SYGVQD (reference sequence). This CDR3 is built from 16 residues. The CDR3 loop is CASSRLAGSLGDTQYF. Here the CDR3 DNA reads TGCGCCAGTTCCAGACTAGCGGGGTCGTTGGGGGATACGCAGTATTTT.

This clonotype was seen at least ten times. The rearrangement links TRBV4-3 to TRBJ1-4; D is uncertain. The V end was cut by 0 bases, the J end by 0 bases, with 5 bases between. Germline V gene data show CDR1 as LGHNA and CDR2 as YSLEER. The CDR3 length is 15 residues. For the CDR3, the DNA is TGCGCCAGCAGCCAAGACCGTGCAACTAATGAAAAACTGTTTTTT. Translating gives CASSQDRATNEKLFF.

This clonotype has a handful of counts. The chain recombines TRBV12-3 or TRBV12-4 with TRBJ1-2; TRBD1 matches at 7 bases. J gave up 6 bases and V 5 bases, and 12 bases lay outside the gene matches. This CDR3 has 15 amino acids. CDR3 sequence reads: CASSHSLTGRDGYTF. The CDR3 bases are TGTGCCAGCAGTCATAGCCTGACAGGGCGTGATGGCTACACCTTC.

The sample holds many counts of this clonotype. J is TRBJ2-7 and V is TRBV7-2; D is undetermined. The CDR3 covers 13 residues. CDR1 SGHTA and CDR2 FQGNSA come from the germline V gene. V gave up 5 bases and J gave up 7 bases, with 15 bases separating them. The CDR3 is CASSPDLRREQYF. CDR3 in DNA: TGTGCCAGCAGCCCGGACCTCCGCCGAGAGCAGTACTTC.

This clonotype was counted at least ten times. This chain uses TRBV7-2 with TRBJ1-5, with a possible D match to TRBD1 (5 bases). V lost 0 bases and J lost 7, with 10 bases in between. The CDR3 has 14 amino acids. Germline-derived CDR1 and CDR2 are SGHTA and FQGNSA. The CDR3 reads CASSLAQGWQPQHF. CDR3 coding DNA: TGTGCCAGCAGCTTAGCCCAGGGTTGGCAGCCCCAGCATTTT.

This clonotype came up many times. V is TRBV19 and J is TRBJ1-3; TRBD1 agrees at 9 bases. The V gene's germline CDR1 is LNHDA and CDR2 SQIVND (reference sequence). V shed 5 bases, J shed 2 bases, and the junction held 10 bases outside the gene matches. There are 17 residues in the CDR3. The CDR3 nucleotides read TGTGCCAGTAGTCGCTCGGGACAGGGAGCTCCTGGAAACACCATATATTTT. Translation: CASSRSGQGAPGNTIYF. The variable domain in full, with the rest retrieved from reference TRBV19 and TRBJ1-3, is DGGITQSPKYLFRKEGQNVTLSCEQNLNHDAMYWYRQDPGQGLRLIYYSQIVNDFQKGDIAEGYSVSREKKESFPLTVTSAQKNPTAFYLCASSRSGQGAPGNTIYFGEGSWLTVV.

This chain joins TRBV7-6 and TRBJ1-2, with 8 bases aligning to TRBD1. The CDR3 sequence is 16 residues long. The ends lost 7 bases at V and 5 bases at J; junction bases unmatched: 15. From germline, CDR1 is SGHVS and CDR2 FNYEAQ. CDR3 in amino acids: CASTRFRQGASYGYTF. CDR3 in DNA: TGTGCCAGCACCCGATTTAGGCAGGGGGCAAGTTATGGCTACACCTTC.

There are a few counts of this clonotype. This chain links TRBV6-1 with TRBJ2-7; D remains unclear. Germline lookup yields CDR1 MNHNS and CDR2 SASEGT. The CDR3 extends over 14 amino acids. V was cut by 7 bases and J by 3 bases, with 16 bases left in between. The CDR3, as DNA: TGTGCCAGCAAAAACCTCGGCCAAAGCTACGAGCAGTACTTC. Its translation: CASKNLGQSYEQYF.

The sample holds many counts of this clonotype. This rearrangement joins TRBV6-1 to TRBJ2-7; 10 bases match TRBD1. Trimming removed 2 bases from V and 4 bases from J; junction bases left unmatched: 11. The CDR3 is 17 amino acids. CDR1 and CDR2 (germline): MNHNS, SASEGT. CDR3 sequence: CASSERDRGFELYEQYV. The CDR3 DNA is TGTGCCAGCAGTGAAAGGGACAGGGGTTTCGAACTTTACGAGCAGTACGTC.

V and J are TRBV19 and TRBJ2-3, with TRBD2 identical over 7 bases. V shed 5 bases, J shed 5 bases, and the junction held 7 bases outside the gene matches. Germline-derived CDR1 and CDR2 are LNHDA and SQIVND (reference sequence). The CDR3 length is 14 residues. The CDR3 protein is CASSDRLALDTQYF. Written as DNA, the CDR3 is TGTGCCAGTAGTGACCGACTAGCTCTAGATACGCAGTATTTT.

With respect to this clonotype: Germline and junction disagree at one end, which may indicate a read error. The CDR3 bases are TGTGCCAGCAGCGTAGCGGGAGCGGATACGCAGTATTTT. Translation gives CASSVAGADTQYF. The chain links TRBV7-9 to TRBJ2-3; 9 bases line up with TRBD2. CDR1 SEHNR and CDR2 FQNEAQ come from the germline V gene (reference sequence). This CDR3 region has 13 residues.

The rearrangement uses TRBV2 and TRBJ2-1; 9 positions agree with TRBD2. With V trimmed by 6 bases and J by 4 bases, 4 bases remained unmatched. This CDR3 region has 14 residues. Germline loops: CDR1 SNHLY, CDR2 FYNNEI. CDR3 nucleotide sequence: TGTGCCAGCAGGGGACTAGCACAGTACAATGAGCAGTTCTTC. Its translation: CASRGLAQYNEQFF.

This clonotype has more than one count but fewer than ten. This chain uses TRBV7-6 with TRBJ1-5, with D hard to call. The CDR3 has 14 amino acids. V was cut by 4 bases and J by 2 bases, with 9 bases left in between. Germline CDR1 SGHVS, CDR2 FNYEAQ. CDR3 coding DNA: TGTGCCAGCAGCTGGGGTGGGGGCAATCAGCCCCAGCATTTT. Translation: CASSWGGGNQPQHF.

This clonotype was counted at least ten times. V is TRBV20-1 and J is TRBJ2-1, with 14 bases that match TRBD2. CDR1 is DFQATT, CDR2 SNEGSKA, per germline (reference sequence). V shed 4 bases, J shed 6 bases, and the junction held 2 bases outside the gene matches. The CDR3 is 14 amino acids. Written as DNA, the CDR3 is TGCAGTGCTATGACTAGCGGGAGGGCCAATGAGCAGTTCTTC. Its translation: CSAMTSGRANEQFF.

The rearrangement uses TRBV28 and TRBJ2-1; no firm D call. V was trimmed by 3 bases and J by 10 bases, leaving 10 bases between them. CDR1 is MDHEN, CDR2 SYDVKM, per germline. The CDR3 loop spans 12 amino acids. CDR3 nucleotide sequence: TGTGCCAGCAGTTTGTCGCTCGAGGAGCAGTTCTTC. This sequence encodes CASSLSLEEQFF.

This chain links TRBV28 with TRBJ1-5; 7 nucleotides match TRBD1. V dropped 5 bases and J dropped 1; count of bases not matched to a gene: 14. This CDR3 has 18 residues. The germline V gene encodes CDR1 MDHEN and CDR2 SYDVKM. CDR3 region: CASSPVDRTMRSNQPQHF. CDR3 DNA sequence: TGTGCCAGCAGTCCTGTGGACAGGACAATGCGGAGCAATCAGCCCCAGCATTTT.

Ten or more counts support this clonotype. The chain recombines TRBV7-9 with TRBJ2-1, with a tentative D call TRBD1 (6 bases). The CDR3 consists of 14 residues. CDR1 SEHNR and CDR2 FQNEAQ come from the germline V gene (reference sequence). V lost 4 bases and J 5 bases, leaving 12 bases between the germline ends. The CDR3 sequence: CASSSGQSNNEQFF. CDR3 nucleotide sequence: TGTGCCAGCAGCTCCGGACAGTCAAACAATGAGCAGTTCTTC. Filled out from reference TRBV7-9 and TRBJ2-1, the complete variable domain reads DTGVSQNPRHKITKRGQNVTFRCDPISEHNRLYWYRQTLGQGPEFLTYFQNEAQLEKSRLLSDRFSAERPKGSFSTLEIQRTEQGDSAMYLCASSSGQSNNEQFFGPGTRLTVL.

CDR3 protein: CASSPPGVNTEAFF. The CDR3 DNA follows: TGTGCCAGCAGTCCCCCAGGGGTGAACACTGAAGCTTTCTTT. The chain combines TRBV28 with TRBJ1-1; perhaps TRBD1 as D (6 bases). Trimming took 5 bases from V and 0 from J, leaving 10 bases between them. The CDR3 runs 14 residues. The germline CDR1 and CDR2 sequences are MDHEN and SYDVKM.

V is TRBV7-2 and J is TRBJ1-1; the D gene is possibly TRBD1 (5 bases). CDR3 size: 15 residues. Trimming took off 4 bases at V and 8 bases at J, with 20 bases between the two ends. Germline loops: CDR1 SGHTA, CDR2 FQGNSA. In DNA, the CDR3 is TGTGCCAGCAGCTCCACGGGACTGCCTCGAGTCGAAGCTTTCTTT. Its protein product is CASSSTGLPRVEAFF. Full variable domain (missing parts from reference TRBV7-2 and TRBJ1-1): GAGVSQSPSNKVTEKGKDVELRCDPISGHTALYWYRQSLGQGLEFLIYFQGNSAPDKSGLPSDRFSAERTGGSVSTLTIQRTQQEDSAVYLCASSSTGLPRVEAFFGQGTRLTVV.

This clonotype was observed at least ten times. CDR3 protein: CASSLSRGQGPLAGEQFF. CDR3 DNA sequence: TGTGCCAGCAGTTTAAGTAGAGGGCAGGGACCCCTCGCGGGTGAGCAGTTCTTC. V and J are TRBV12-3 or TRBV12-4 and TRBJ2-1, with D tentatively TRBD1 or TRBD2 (5 bases each). V was cut by 2 bases and J by 9 bases, with 26 bases left in between. The CDR3 sequence is 18 residues long.

This clonotype turned up a few times. This rearrangement joins TRBV5-6 to TRBJ2-2; 10 positions agree with TRBD1. This CDR3 contains 15 residues. CDR1 and CDR2 (germline): SGHDT, YYEEEE. Trimming removed 3 bases from V and 6 bases from J; junction bases left unmatched: 5. CDR3: CASSWGDRGSGELFF. The CDR3 region has the DNA TGTGCCAGCAGCTGGGGGGACAGGGGATCCGGGGAGCTGTTTTTT.